Presented here are 8 T cell receptor beta chains from one specimen sequenced in a study of cytomegalovirus exposure and HLA in healthy donors. The PCR made use of 60 Vbeta and 13 Jbeta primers. TCRdb's copy holds only in-frame clones and misses some; the assay was immunoSEQ multiplex PCR. The sample yields 120,000 or so clones, over 60% seen once. Sequencing was done on a sample of PBMCs. These receptors came from a human donor in good health.

This rearrangement joins TRBV6-1 to TRBJ1-2; D perhaps matches TRBD1 (5 bases). Per germline, CDR1 MNHNS and CDR2 SASEGT. The CDR3 sequence is 13 residues long. Deletions cut 6 bases from V and 6 bases from J, with 14 bases between. The CDR3, as DNA: TGTGCCAGCAGCACCCGGGGGTACGATGGCTACACCTTC. Translation gives CASSTRGYDGYTF.

J is TRBJ2-5 and V is TRBV5-1; 11 bases match TRBD2. Trimming took 5 bases from V and 2 from J; bases not matched to a gene: 2. The CDR3 sequence is 14 residues long. Germline assignment: CDR1 SGHRS and CDR2 YFSETQ. The CDR3 is CASRTSGGQETQYF. In nucleotides, the CDR3 is TGCGCCAGCAGAACTAGCGGGGGACAAGAGACCCAGTACTTC.

This clone has a single count. The rearrangement links TRBV6-6 to TRBJ1-5; D gene uncertain. This CDR3 contains 13 residues. V gave up 4 bases and J gave up 0 bases, with 4 bases separating them. Germline lookup yields CDR1 MNHNY and CDR2 SVGAGI (reference sequence). This CDR3 reads CASSSYSNQPQHF. The CDR3, as DNA: TGTGCCAGCAGTTCGTATAGCAATCAGCCCCAGCATTTT.

This clone was seen just once. V and J are TRBV25-1 and TRBJ1-2; possibly TRBD1 for D (5 bases). Deletions cut 10 bases from V and 6 bases from J, with 21 bases between. Germline CDR1 MGHDK, CDR2 SYGVNS. This CDR3 is 14 amino acids long. CDR3 in amino acids: CATVGNRGYDGYTF. The CDR3 DNA reads TGTGCCACGGTCGGGAACCGGGGGTACGATGGCTACACCTTC.

This chain connects TRBV5-6 to TRBJ2-5; 8 bases line up with TRBD1. The CDR3 loop spans 15 amino acids. The V gene end was trimmed by 0 bases and the J gene end by 7 bases; junction bases not matched to a gene: 8. The germline gives CDR1 SGHDT, CDR2 YYEEEE. The CDR3 sequence is CASSLVAGQGGTQYF. Written as DNA, the CDR3 is TGTGCCAGCAGCTTGGTGGCCGGACAGGGAGGGACCCAGTACTTC.

The rearrangement links TRBV2 to TRBJ1-6, with 7 bases lining up with TRBD1. In germline, CDR1 is SNHLY, CDR2 FYNNEI. The CDR3 has 14 amino acids. The ends lost 7 bases at V and 9 bases at J; junction bases unmatched: 9. The CDR3 DNA is TGTGCCAGCACTATGTTACAGGGGAGTTCACCCCTCCACTTT. It encodes CASTMLQGSSPLHF.

The CDR3 DNA follows: TGTGCCAGCAGCTTTGAACTAGCGGGGGGGCTCTGGGAGACCCAGTACTTC. This encodes CASSFELAGGLWETQYF. This chain uses TRBV12-1 with TRBJ2-5; the table's D gene call, TRBD2, was not cross checked with the DNA. TRBV12-1 counts as a pseudogene. This CDR3 is built from 17 residues.

J is TRBJ1-4 and V is TRBV6-5; TRBD1 is a possible D gene (6 bases). This CDR3 contains 13 residues. Germline loops: CDR1 MNHEY, CDR2 SVGAGI. V lost 6 bases to trimming and J lost 8 bases, with 13 bases between them. CDR3 protein: CASRPITGEKLFF. Here the CDR3 DNA reads TGTGCCAGCAGACCTATCACAGGGGAAAAACTGTTTTTT.